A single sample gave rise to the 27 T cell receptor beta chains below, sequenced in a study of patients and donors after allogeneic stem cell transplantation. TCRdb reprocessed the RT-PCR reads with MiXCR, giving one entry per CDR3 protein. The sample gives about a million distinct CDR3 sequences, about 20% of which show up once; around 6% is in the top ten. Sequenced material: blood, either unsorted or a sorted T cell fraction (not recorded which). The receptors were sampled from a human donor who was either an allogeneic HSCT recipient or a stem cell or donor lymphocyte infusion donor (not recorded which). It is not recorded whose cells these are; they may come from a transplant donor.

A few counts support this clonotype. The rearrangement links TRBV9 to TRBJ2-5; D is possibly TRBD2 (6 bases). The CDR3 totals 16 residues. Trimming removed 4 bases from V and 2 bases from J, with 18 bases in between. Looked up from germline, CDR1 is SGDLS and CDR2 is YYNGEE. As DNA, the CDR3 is TGTGCCAGCAGCCTAGGGGACTCGGGGACGCAAGAGACCCAGTACTTC. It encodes CASSLGDSGTQETQYF.

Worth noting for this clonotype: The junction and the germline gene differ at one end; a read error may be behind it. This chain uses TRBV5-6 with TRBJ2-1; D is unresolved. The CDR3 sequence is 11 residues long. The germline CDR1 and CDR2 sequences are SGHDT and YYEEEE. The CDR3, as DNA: TGTGCCAGCAGCTTGGGAAATACTGGTTCCTTC. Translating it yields CASSLGNTGSF. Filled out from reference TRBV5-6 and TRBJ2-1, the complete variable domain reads DAGVTQSPTHLIKTRGQQVTLRCSPKSGHDTVSWYQQALGQGPQFIFQYYEEEERQRGNFPDRFSGHQFPNYSSELNVNALLLGDSALYLCASSLGNTGSFGPGTRLTVL.

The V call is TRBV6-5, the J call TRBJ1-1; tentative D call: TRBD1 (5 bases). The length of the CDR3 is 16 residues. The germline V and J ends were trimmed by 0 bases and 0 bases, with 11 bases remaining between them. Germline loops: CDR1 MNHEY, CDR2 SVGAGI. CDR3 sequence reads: CASSYSLGRMNTEAFF. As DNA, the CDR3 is TGTGCCAGCAGTTACTCTTTGGGACGGATGAACACTGAAGCTTTCTTT.

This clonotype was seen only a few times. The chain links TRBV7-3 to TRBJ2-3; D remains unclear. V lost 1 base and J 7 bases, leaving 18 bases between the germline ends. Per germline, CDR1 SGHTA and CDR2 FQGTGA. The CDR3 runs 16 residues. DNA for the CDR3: TGTGCCAGCAGCTTAAGTGGATCGCTGGGATCATATACGCAGTATTTT. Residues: CASSLSGSLGSYTQYF.

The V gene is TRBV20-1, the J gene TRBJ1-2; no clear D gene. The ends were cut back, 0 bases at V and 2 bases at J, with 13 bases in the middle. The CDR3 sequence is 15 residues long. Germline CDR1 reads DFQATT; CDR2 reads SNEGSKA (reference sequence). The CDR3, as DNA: TGCAGTGCTAGAGATCCCCCCGAGGAAAACTATGGCTACACCTTC. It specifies CSARDPPEENYGYTF.

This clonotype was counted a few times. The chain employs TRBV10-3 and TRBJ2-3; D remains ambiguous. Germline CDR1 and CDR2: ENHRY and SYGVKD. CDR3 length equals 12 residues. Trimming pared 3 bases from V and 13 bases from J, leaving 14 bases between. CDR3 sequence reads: CAISDRANSEYF. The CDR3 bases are TGTGCCATCAGTGACCGGGCTAATTCTGAGTATTTT.

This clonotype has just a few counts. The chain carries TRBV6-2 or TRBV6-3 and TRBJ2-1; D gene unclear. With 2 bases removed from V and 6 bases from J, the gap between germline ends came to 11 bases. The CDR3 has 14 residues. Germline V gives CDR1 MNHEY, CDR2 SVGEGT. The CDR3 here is CASSYARLVNEQFF. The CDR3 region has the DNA TGTGCCAGCAGTTACGCCCGTCTGGTCAATGAGCAGTTCTTC.

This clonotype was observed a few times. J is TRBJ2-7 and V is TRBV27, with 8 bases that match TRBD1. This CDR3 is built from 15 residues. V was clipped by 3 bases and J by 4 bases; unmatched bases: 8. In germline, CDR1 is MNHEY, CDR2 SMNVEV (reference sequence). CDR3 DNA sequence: TGTGCCAGCAGTTTCGTCGACAGGGGAGGATACGAGCAGTACTTC. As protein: CASSFVDRGGYEQYF.

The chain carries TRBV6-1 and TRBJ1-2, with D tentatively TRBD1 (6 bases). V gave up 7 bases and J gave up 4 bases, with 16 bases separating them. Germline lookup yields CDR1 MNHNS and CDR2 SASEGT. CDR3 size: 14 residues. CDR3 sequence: CASTRLGRGYGYTF. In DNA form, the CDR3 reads TGTGCCAGCACAAGGTTGGGCAGGGGCTATGGCTACACCTTC.

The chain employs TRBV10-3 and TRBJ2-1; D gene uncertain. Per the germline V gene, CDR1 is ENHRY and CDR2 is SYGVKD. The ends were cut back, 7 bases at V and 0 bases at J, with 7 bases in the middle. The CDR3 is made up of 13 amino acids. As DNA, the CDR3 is TGTGCCATCAAAGGAGTCTCCTACAATGAGCAGTTCTTC. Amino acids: CAIKGVSYNEQFF.

Here the CDR3 reads CASRVGGGDTQYF. The CDR3 coding sequence is TGTGCCAGCAGAGTTGGGGGTGGAGATACGCAGTATTTT. V and J are TRBV27 and TRBJ2-3; D possibly matches TRBD1 or TRBD2 (5 bases each). V was trimmed by 6 bases and J by 5 bases, leaving 12 bases between them. Germline CDR1 MNHEY, CDR2 SMNVEV (reference sequence). There are 13 residues in the CDR3.

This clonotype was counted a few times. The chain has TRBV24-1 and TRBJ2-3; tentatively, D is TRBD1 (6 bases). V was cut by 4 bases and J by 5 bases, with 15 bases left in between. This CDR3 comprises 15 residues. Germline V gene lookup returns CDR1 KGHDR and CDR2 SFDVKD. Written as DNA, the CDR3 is TGTGCCACCAGTGACACGACAGGTCTACTAGATACGCAGTATTTT. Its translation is CATSDTTGLLDTQYF.

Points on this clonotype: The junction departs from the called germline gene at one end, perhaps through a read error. CDR3 amino acids: CASSFQRGDTQYF. The CDR3 DNA sequence: TGTGCTAGCAGCTTCCAGCGGGGAGATACGCAGTATTTT. The chain links TRBV7-7 to TRBJ2-3, with 7 bases that match TRBD2. From germline, CDR1 is SSHAT and CDR2 FNYEAQ (reference sequence). CDR3 length: 13 amino acids. The whole variable domain, remainder taken from reference TRBV7-7 and TRBJ2-3, is GAGVSQSPRYKVTKRGQDVTLRCDPISSHATLYWYQQALGQGPEFLTYFNYEAQPDKSGLPSDRFSAERPEGSISTLTIQRTEQRDSAMYRCASSFQRGDTQYFGPGTRLTVL.

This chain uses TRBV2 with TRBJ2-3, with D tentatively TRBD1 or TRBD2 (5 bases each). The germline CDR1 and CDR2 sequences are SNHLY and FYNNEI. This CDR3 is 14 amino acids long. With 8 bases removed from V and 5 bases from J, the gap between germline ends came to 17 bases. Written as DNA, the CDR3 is TGTGCCAGCCTCCGAGGGGACCTAGGAGATACGCAGTATTTT. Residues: CASLRGDLGDTQYF.

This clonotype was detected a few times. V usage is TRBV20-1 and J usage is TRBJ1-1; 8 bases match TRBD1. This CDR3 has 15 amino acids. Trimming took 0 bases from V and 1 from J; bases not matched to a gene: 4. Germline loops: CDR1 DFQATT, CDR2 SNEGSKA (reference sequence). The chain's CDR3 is CSARDRTGRNTEAFF. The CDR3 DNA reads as TGCAGTGCTAGAGATCGGACAGGGAGGAACACTGAAGCTTTCTTT.

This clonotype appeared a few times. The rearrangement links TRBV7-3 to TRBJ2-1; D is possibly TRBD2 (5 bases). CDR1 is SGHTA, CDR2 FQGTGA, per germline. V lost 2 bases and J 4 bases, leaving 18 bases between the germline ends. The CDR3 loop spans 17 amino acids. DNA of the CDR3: TGTGCCAGCAGCTTACAGAGGGCCGACCCCCTTTACAATGAGCAGTTCTTC. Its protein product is CASSLQRADPLYNEQFF.

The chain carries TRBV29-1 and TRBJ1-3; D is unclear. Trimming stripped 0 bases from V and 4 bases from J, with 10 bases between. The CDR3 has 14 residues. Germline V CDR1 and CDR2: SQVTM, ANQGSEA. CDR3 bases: TGCAGCGTTGAAGACCCTACGTACGGAAACACCATATATTTT. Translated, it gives CSVEDPTYGNTIYF.

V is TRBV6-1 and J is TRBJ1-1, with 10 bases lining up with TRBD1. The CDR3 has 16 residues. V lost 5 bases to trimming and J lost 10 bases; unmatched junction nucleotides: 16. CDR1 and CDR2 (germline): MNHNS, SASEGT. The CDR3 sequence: CASSQPSRGTGVPAFF. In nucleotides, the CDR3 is TGTGCCAGCAGTCAACCTTCGCGAGGGACAGGGGTACCAGCTTTCTTT.

The CDR3 region is CASSPSTPGQWKPQFF. CDR3 nucleotide sequence: TGTGCCAGCAGCCCGAGCACACCGGGACAGTGGAAGCCCCAGTTCTTC. The chain has TRBV14 and TRBJ2-1; 7 bases are a match to TRBD1. J was trimmed by 13 bases and V by 4 bases; bases with no gene match: 19. In germline, CDR1 is SGHDN, CDR2 FVKESK. The CDR3 extends over 16 amino acids.

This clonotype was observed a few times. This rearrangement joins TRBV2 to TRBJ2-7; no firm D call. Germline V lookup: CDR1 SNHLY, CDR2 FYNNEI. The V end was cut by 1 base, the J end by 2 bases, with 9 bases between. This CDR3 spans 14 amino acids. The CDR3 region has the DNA TGTGCCAGCAGTGAAGTCGGCAGAGCCTACGAGCAGTACTTC. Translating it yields CASSEVGRAYEQYF.

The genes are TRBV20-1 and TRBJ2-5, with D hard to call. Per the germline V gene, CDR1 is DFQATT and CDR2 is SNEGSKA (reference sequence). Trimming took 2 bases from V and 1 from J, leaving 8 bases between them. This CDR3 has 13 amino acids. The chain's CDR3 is CSARIPGQETQYF. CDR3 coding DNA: TGCAGTGCTAGAATCCCAGGCCAAGAGACCCAGTACTTC.

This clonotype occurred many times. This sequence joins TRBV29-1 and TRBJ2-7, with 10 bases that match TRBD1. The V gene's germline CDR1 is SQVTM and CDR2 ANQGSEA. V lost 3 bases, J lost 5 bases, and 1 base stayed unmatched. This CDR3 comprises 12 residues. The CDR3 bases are TGCAGCGTTGAGGGGACAGGGGACGAGCAGTACTTC. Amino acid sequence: CSVEGTGDEQYF.

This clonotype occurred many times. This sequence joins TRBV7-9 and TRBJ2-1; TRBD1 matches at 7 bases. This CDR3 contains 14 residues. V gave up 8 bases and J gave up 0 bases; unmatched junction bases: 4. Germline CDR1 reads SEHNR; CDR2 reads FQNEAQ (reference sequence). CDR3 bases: TGTGCCAGCCAGGGACAGAGCTCCTACAATGAGCAGTTCTTC. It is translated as CASQGQSSYNEQFF.

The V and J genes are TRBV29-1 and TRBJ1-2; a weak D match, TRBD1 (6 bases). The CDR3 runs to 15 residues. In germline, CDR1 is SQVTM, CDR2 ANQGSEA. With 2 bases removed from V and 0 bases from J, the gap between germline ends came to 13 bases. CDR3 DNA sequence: TGCAGCGTTGAAAGATACGGGGGGCCTAACTATGGCTACACCTTC. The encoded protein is CSVERYGGPNYGYTF.

CDR3 amino acids: CASSLRPSGRAYNEQFF. CDR3 DNA sequence: TGTGCCAGCAGCTTGAGGCCTAGCGGGAGGGCCTACAATGAGCAGTTCTTC. The chain couples TRBV5-6 to TRBJ2-1; 12 positions match TRBD2. The CDR3 sequence is 17 residues long. The V gene's germline CDR1 is SGHDT and CDR2 YYEEEE. V trimming: 1 base; J trimming: 2 bases; junction bases outside the gene matches: 4.

This CDR3 is CASSYRARQSSYNEQFF. The CDR3 nucleotides read TGTGCCAGCAGCTACAGAGCAAGACAGAGCTCCTACAATGAGCAGTTCTTC. The gene calls are TRBV7-3 and TRBJ2-1; tentatively, D is TRBD1 (5 bases). CDR1 and CDR2 (germline): SGHTA, FQGTGA. This CDR3 has 17 amino acids. With 4 bases removed from V and 0 bases from J, the gap between germline ends came to 16 bases.

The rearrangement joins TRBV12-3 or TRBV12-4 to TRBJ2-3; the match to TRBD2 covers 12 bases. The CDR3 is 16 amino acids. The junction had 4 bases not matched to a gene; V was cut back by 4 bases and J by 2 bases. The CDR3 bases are TGTGCCAGCAGTTACGGACTAGCGGGGCACACAGATACGCAGTATTTT. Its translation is CASSYGLAGHTDTQYF.